Listed below are T cell receptor beta chains from one sample, sequenced in a study of OX40 agonist ivuxolimab in advanced cancers. Profiling relied on immunoSEQ multiplex PCR, and the TCRdb table lists in-frame clones only, not all of them. The data hold around 140,000 clones, with around nine tenths observed a single time. The sample in question was CD4+ or CD8+ T cells sorted from blood, obtained in a trial of the OX40 agonist ivuxolimab. The receptor set was obtained from an adult with an advanced solid tumor such as melanoma, head and neck, liver or kidney cancer. Each CDR3 is given with its conserved first and last residue. D genes are given only for firm matches. Clone size is not always given. Where it is, it says once, few, many or a class for expanded clones.

v_gene	abundance	j_gene	d_gene	CDR3aa	CDR3nt
TRBV6-1	.	TRBJ2-7	.	CASSDLYEQYF	TGTGCCAGCAGTGACCTCTACGAGCAGTACTTC
TRBV28	.	TRBJ1-1	.	CASGDPTVNTEAFF	TGTGCCAGCGGGGACCCGACAGTCAACACTGAAGCTTTCTTT
TRBV5-1	.	TRBJ1-1	.	CASSLGDINTEAFF	TGCGCCAGCAGCTTGGGGGACATAAACACTGAAGCTTTCTTT
TRBV25-1	.	TRBJ2-1	.	CASSETEWNNEQFF	TGTGCCAGCAGTGAAACAGAGTGGAACAATGAGCAGTTCTTC
TRBV29-1	.	TRBJ2-5	.	CSVEDRARGTETQYF	TGCAGCGTTGAAGATCGGGCCAGGGGAACGGAGACCCAGTACTTC
TRBV14	.	TRBJ2-7	.	CASSLPGPAHEQYF	TGTGCCAGCAGCCTTCCGGGGCCGGCCCACGAGCAGTACTTC
TRBV7-3	.	TRBJ2-3	.	CASSFNPSVTDTQYF	TGTGCCAGCAGCTTTAATCCTAGCGTAACAGATACGCAGTATTTT
TRBV11-2	.	TRBJ1-4	.	CASSSAIYEKLFF	TGTGCCAGCAGCTCCGCGATTTATGAAAAACTGTTTTTT
TRBV9	.	TRBJ1-4	TRBD1	CASSALPGQGNEKLFF	TGTGCCAGCAGCGCTCTTCCGGGACAGGGTAATGAAAAACTGTTTTTT
TRBV2	.	TRBJ2-2	.	CASLGSATGELFF	TGTGCCAGCTTGGGGAGCGCCACCGGGGAGCTGTTTTTT
TRBV7-3	.	TRBJ2-1	TRBD2	CASSPLPGEGSYNEQFF	TGTGCCAGCAGCCCCCTCCCGGGGGAGGGGTCCTACAATGAGCAGTTCTTC
TRBV19	.	TRBJ2-2	TRBD2	CASSISSVGLAHSGELFF	TGTGCCAGTAGTATATCGAGCGTGGGACTAGCGCATAGCGGGGAGCTGTTTTTT
TRBV27	.	TRBJ1-1	.	CASSWQGSSEAFF	TGTGCCAGCAGTTGGCAGGGGAGTTCGGAAGCTTTCTTT
TRBV5-6	.	TRBJ1-2	.	CASSFPQPVGDYGYTF	TGTGCCAGCAGCTTCCCTCAGCCAGTGGGGGACTATGGCTACACCTTC
TRBV7-9	.	TRBJ1-5	TRBD1	CASSPGTGVNQPQHF	TGTGCCAGCAGCCCCGGGACAGGAGTCAATCAGCCCCAGCATTTT
TRBV9	.	TRBJ2-3	TRBD2	CASSVVGSGIGTDTQYF	TGTGCCAGCAGCGTAGTAGGTAGCGGGATTGGCACAGATACGCAGTATTTT
TRBV6-1	few	TRBJ1-1	.	CASKGQPNTEAFF	TGTGCCAGCAAGGGTCAGCCGAACACTGAAGCTTTCTTT
TRBV4-2	.	TRBJ1-2	TRBD1	CASSQGDRAIYGYTF	TGTGCCAGCAGCCAAGGTGACAGGGCGATCTATGGCTACACCTTC
TRBV6-6	.	TRBJ1-3	.	CASSYSSGTGNTIYF	TGTGCCAGCAGTTACTCGTCAGGGACTGGAAACACCATATATTTT
TRBV5-1	.	TRBJ2-5	.	CASSLRQQETQYF	TGCGCCAGCAGCTTGAGACAGCAAGAGACCCAGTACTTC
TRBV6-5	.	TRBJ1-5	.	CASSYTAPTNQPQHF	TGTGCCAGCAGTTATACTGCCCCAACAAATCAGCCCCAGCATTTT
TRBV2	.	TRBJ1-2	.	CASRDSSRSYTF	TGTGCCAGTCGGGACTCCAGTAGGAGCTACACCTTC
TRBV28	.	TRBJ1-2	TRBD1	CASRGQGYPGYTF	TGTGCCAGCAGGGGACAGGGGTATCCGGGCTACACCTTC
TRBV19	.	TRBJ1-4	.	CASSIYTAPNEKLFF	TGTGCCAGTAGTATTTACACAGCTCCTAATGAAAAACTGTTTTTT
TRBV9	.	TRBJ2-5	TRBD2	CASSAGGETQYF	TGTGCCAGCAGCGCCGGGGGGGAGACCCAGTACTTC
TRBV6-1	.	TRBJ2-7	.	CASSEGGRAYEQYF	TGTGCCAGCAGTGAGGGCGGCCGAGCCTACGAGCAGTACTTC
TRBV28	.	TRBJ1-4	.	CASSFLDKPNEKLFF	TGTGCCAGCAGTTTCCTGGACAAACCTAATGAAAAACTGTTTTTT
TRBV5-1	.	TRBJ2-3	TRBD2	CASSLELAGLAGADTQYF	TGCGCCAGCAGCTTGGAGCTAGCGGGCTTAGCAGGTGCAGATACGCAGTATTTT